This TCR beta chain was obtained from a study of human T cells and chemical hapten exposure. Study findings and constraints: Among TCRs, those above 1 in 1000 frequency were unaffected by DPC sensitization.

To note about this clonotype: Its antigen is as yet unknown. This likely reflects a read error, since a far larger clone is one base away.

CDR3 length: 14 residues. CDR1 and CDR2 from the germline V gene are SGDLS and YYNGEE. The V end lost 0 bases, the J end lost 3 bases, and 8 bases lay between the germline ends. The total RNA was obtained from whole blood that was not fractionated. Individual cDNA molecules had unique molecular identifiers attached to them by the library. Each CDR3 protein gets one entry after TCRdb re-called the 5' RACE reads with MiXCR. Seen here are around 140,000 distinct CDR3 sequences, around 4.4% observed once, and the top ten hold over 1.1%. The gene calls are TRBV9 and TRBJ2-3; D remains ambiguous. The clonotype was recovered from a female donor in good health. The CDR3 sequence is CASSVGGETDTQYF. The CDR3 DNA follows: TGTGCCAGCAGCGTAGGTGGGGAAACAGATACGCAGTATTTT.